This TCR beta chain was observed in a study of blood T cell repertoires in COVID-19. Looking at the study overall: Material from acute and convalescent COVID-19 was sourced from the United States, Italy and Spain. Sample material is recorded as cDNA or gDNA derived from T cells, B-cell-depleted T cells, or PBMCs.

Original processing methods: Counts of nucleated cells, estimated from reference gene primer amplification, were obtained. Sequencing was performed with immunoSEQ multiplex PCR; in TCRdb, only in-frame clones are kept and a portion is missing. V and J calls plus clone size are reproduced from that table; the DNA served to infer D and trimming. This table holds hundreds of thousands of clones, roughly 90% found once. The ends were cut back, 5 bases at V and 7 bases at J, with 15 bases in the middle. Germline V gene lookup returns CDR1 MNHEY and CDR2 SVGAGI. The CDR3 consists of 14 residues. The source material was peripheral blood. The clonotype originates from a woman aged 25 to 45 with active or convalescent COVID-19. The chain combines TRBV6-5 with TRBJ1-5; D is perhaps TRBD1 (6 bases). In nucleotides, the CDR3 is TGTGCCAGCAGTCTGGACGGGGGGCGGCAGCCCCAGCATTTT. As protein: CASSLDGGRQPQHF.